This T cell receptor (beta chain) is drawn from a study of shared clonotypes between healthy human individuals. Whole-study context: Sampling drew on donors who were a couple of women and a few men aged 18 to 49.

This clone was seen a handful of times. Antigen unknown. Study-wide points: Compared with clonotypes that all four donors shared, non-shared clonotypes had lower generation probabilities.

As processed by the authors: Quality scores were absent from the junction-only immunoSEQ sequences, so filtering differed. Method: immunoSEQ multiplex PCR; TCRdb's copy keeps in-frame clones and lacks some. That table is the source of V, J and clone size, and D and trimming were worked out from the DNA. The sample shows 1 million to 1.3 million clones, around three quarters of them seen only once. This CDR3 has 15 amino acids. Germline V gives CDR1 LGHNA, CDR2 YSLEER. V shed 1 base, J shed 8 bases, and the junction held 6 bases outside the gene matches. The chain links TRBV4-3 to TRBJ1-4; 8 positions match TRBD1. Material: memory CD4+ T cells from PBMCs. Subset meaning: CD45RA-negative fraction. The clonotype was recovered from a man aged 18-30 years in good health. Some clones in this sample may be carry-over from other donors' samples. This CDR3 is CASSQGTGMAEKLFF. The DNA of the CDR3 is TGCGCCAGCAGCCAAGGGACAGGGATGGCGGAAAAACTGTTTTTT.